This T cell receptor (beta chain) was sequenced in a study of blood T cell repertoires in COVID-19. Whole-study context: Both acute and convalescent COVID-19 samples were obtained from the United States, Italy and Spain. In each case, the material was cDNA or gDNA derived from T cells, B-cell-depleted T cells, or PBMCs.

Under the authors' procedure: How many nucleated cells were present was estimated from reference gene primer amplification. Only in-frame clones appear in the TCRdb table, and some are missing; sequencing was by immunoSEQ multiplex PCR. The DNA was the basis for D and trimming; V, J and clone size are from that table. This sample carries about 130,000 clones, approximately 86% of them seen once, and the ten largest clones take around 2.3%. The CDR3 spans 16 residues. V shed 0 bases and J 2 bases; nucleotides not matched to a gene: 6. Germline V CDR1 and CDR2: MNHEY, SMNVEV (reference sequence). Allocation to cohorts depended on clinical history reported by the participants.

The sequenced sample was PBMCs or T cells enriched from blood (not recorded which). This TCR was recovered from a woman between 45 and 65 years old who had recovered from COVID-19. The chain carries TRBV27 and TRBJ2-5; 7 bases align to TRBD1. CDR3 nucleotide sequence: TGTGCCAGCAGTTTATCGGGAAGGGGGCGGCAAGAGACCCAGTACTTC. This sequence encodes CASSLSGRGRQETQYF.